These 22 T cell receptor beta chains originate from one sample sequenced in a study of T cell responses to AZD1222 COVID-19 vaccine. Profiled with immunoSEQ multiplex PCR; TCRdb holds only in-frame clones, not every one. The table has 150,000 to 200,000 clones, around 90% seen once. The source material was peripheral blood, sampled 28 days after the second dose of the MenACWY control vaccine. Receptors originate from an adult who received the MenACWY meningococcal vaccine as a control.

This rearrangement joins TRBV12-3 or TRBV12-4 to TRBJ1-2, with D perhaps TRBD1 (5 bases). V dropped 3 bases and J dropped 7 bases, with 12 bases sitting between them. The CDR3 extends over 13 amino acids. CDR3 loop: CASSFSPGSGYTF. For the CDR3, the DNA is TGTGCCAGCAGTTTTTCGCCAGGGTCTGGCTACACCTTC.

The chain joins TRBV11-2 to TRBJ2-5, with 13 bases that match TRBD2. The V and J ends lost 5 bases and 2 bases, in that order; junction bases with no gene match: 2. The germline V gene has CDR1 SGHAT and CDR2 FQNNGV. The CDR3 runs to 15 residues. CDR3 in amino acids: CASSPGLAGQETQYF. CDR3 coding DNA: TGTGCCAGCAGCCCGGGACTAGCGGGGCAAGAGACCCAGTACTTC.

CDR3 residues: CASSLFRAGASDTQYF. The CDR3 nucleotides read TGTGCCAGCAGCTTATTCAGGGCGGGAGCCTCAGATACGCAGTATTTT. This chain uses TRBV7-2 with TRBJ2-3, with 7 bases matching TRBD2. Germline-derived CDR1 and CDR2 are SGHTA and FQGNSA. The CDR3 covers 16 residues. Trimming at V came to 2 bases and at J to 4 bases, leaving 9 bases not matched to a gene.

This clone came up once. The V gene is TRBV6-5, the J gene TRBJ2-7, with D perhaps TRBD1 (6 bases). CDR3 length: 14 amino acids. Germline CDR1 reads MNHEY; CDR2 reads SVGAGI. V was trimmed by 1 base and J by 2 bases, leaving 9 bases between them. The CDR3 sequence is CASSYFQGPYEQYF. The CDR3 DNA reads TGTGCCAGCAGTTACTTCCAGGGGCCCTACGAGCAGTACTTC.

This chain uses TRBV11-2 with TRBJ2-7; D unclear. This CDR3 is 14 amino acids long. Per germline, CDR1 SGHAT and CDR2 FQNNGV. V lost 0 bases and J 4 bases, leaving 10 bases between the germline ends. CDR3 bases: TGTGCCAGCAGCTTAGAGTCCTACTCTTACGAGCAGTACTTC. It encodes CASSLESYSYEQYF.

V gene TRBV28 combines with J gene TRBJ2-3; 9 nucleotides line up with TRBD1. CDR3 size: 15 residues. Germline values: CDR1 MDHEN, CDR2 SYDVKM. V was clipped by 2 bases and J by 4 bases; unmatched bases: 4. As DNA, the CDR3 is TGTGCCAGCAGTTTAGGGGGACAGGGATCAGATACGCAGTATTTT. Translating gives CASSLGGQGSDTQYF.

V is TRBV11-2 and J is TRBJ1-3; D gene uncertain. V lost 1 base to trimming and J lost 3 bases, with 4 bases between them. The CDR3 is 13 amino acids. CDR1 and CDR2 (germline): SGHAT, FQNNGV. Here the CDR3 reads CASSLVDGNTIYF. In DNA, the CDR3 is TGTGCCAGCAGCTTAGTGGATGGAAACACCATATATTTT.

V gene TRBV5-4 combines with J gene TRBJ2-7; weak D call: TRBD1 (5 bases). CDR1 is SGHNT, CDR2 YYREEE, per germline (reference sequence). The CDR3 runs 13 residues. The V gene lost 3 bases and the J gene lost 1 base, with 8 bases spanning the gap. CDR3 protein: CASSWTPSYEQYF. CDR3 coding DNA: TGTGCCAGCAGCTGGACACCTTCCTACGAGCAGTACTTC. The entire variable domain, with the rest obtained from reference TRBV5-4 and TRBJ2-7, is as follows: ETGVTQSPTHLIKTRGQQVTLRCSSQSGHNTVSWYQQALGQGPQFIFQYYREEENGRGNFPPRFSGLQFPNYSSELNVNALELDDSALYLCASSWTPSYEQYFGPGTRLTVT.

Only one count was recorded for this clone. For the CDR3, the DNA is TGTGCCAGCAGCGTAGGTTGGGGGAGCAATCAGCCCCAGCATTTT. Protein sequence: CASSVGWGSNQPQHF. The chain employs TRBV9 and TRBJ1-5; D is perhaps TRBD1 (5 bases). This CDR3 is built from 15 residues. Germline V gene lookup returns CDR1 SGDLS and CDR2 YYNGEE. Trimming pared 0 bases from V and 1 base from J, leaving 8 bases between.

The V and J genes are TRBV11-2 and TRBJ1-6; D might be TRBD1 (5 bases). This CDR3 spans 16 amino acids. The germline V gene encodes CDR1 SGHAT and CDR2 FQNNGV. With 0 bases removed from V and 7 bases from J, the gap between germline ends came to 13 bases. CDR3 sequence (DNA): TGTGCCAGCAGCTTAGATGGGGGGATGAGGAATTCACCCCTCCACTTT. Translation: CASSLDGGMRNSPLHF.

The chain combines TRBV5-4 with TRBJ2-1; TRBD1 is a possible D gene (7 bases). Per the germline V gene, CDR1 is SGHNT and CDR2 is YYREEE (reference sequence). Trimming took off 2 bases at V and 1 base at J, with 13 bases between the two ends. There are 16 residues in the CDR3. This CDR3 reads CASSFGAGGSYNEQFF. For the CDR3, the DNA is TGTGCCAGCAGCTTTGGAGCAGGGGGGTCCTACAATGAGCAGTTCTTC.

The CDR3 coding sequence is TGTGCCAGCAGCTCCGAAACCTACAGGGGGCCTCAGCCCCAGCATTTT. Translated, it gives CASSSETYRGPQPQHF. The chain uses TRBV5-8 and TRBJ1-5, with 9 bases aligning to TRBD1. The germline V gene encodes CDR1 SGHTS and CDR2 YDEGEE. The CDR3 loop spans 16 amino acids. J gave up 6 bases and V 3 bases, and 10 bases lay outside the gene matches.

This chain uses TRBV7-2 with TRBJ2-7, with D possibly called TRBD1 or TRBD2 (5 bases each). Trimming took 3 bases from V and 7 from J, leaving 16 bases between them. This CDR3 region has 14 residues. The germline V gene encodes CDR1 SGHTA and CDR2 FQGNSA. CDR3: CASSLDPRGREQYF. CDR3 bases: TGTGCCAGCAGCTTGGACCCTCGGGGACGGGAGCAGTACTTC.

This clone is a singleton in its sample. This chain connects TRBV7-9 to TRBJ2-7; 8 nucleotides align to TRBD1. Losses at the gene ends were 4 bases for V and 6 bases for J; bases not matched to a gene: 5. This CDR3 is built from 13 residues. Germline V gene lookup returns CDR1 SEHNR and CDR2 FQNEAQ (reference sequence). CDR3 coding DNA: TGTGCCAGCAGCTCGACAGGGGTGGGCGAGCAGTACTTC. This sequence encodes CASSSTGVGEQYF.

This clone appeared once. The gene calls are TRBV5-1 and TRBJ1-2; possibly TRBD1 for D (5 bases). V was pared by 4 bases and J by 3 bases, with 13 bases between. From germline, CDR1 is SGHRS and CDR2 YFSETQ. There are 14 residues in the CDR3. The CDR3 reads CASSTSTDYYGYTF. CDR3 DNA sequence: TGCGCCAGCAGCACTTCGACAGATTACTATGGCTACACCTTC. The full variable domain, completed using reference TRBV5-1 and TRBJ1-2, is KAGVTQTPRYLIKTRGQQVTLSCSPISGHRSVSWYQQTPGQGLQFLFEYFSETQRNKGNFPGRFSGRQFSNSRSEMNVSTLELGDSALYLCASSTSTDYYGYTFGSGTRLTVV.

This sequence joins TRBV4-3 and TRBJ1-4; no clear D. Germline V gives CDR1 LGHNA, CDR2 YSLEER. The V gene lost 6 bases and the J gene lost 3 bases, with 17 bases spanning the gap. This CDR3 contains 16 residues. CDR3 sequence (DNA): TGCGCCAGCAGTAAGGGCCCAATTCTCCCTAATGAAAAACTGTTTTTT. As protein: CASSKGPILPNEKLFF.

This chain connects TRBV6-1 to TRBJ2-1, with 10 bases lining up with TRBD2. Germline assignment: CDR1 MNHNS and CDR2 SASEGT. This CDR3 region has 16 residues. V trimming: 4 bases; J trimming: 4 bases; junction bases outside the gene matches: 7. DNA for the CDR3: TGTGCCAGCAGTGGTACTAGCGGGGTGACTTACAATGAGCAGTTCTTC. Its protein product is CASSGTSGVTYNEQFF.

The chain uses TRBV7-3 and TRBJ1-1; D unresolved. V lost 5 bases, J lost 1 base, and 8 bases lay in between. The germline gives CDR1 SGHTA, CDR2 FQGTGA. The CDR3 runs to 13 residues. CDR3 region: CASSPYSNTEAFF. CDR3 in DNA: TGTGCCAGCAGCCCATACTCGAACACTGAAGCTTTCTTT.

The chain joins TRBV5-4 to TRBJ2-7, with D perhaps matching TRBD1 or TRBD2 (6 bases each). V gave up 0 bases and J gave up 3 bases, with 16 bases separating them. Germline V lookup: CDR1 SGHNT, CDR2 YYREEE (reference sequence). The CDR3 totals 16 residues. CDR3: CASSLGGASSIYEQYF. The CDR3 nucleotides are TGTGCCAGCAGCTTGGGGGGGGCCTCCTCCATCTACGAGCAGTACTTC.

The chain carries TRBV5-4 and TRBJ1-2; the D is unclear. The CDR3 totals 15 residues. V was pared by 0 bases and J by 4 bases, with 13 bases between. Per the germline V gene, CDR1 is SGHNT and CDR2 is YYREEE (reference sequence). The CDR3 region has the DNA TGTGCCAGCAGCTTGGTGGATGCAGGTGGCTATGGCTACACCTTC. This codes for CASSLVDAGGYGYTF.

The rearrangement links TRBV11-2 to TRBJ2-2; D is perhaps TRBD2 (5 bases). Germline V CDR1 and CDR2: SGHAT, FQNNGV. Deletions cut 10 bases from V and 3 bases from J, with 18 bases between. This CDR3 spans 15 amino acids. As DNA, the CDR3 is TGTGCCACACGAGGGCAAATCGGGGACACCGGGGAGCTGTTTTTT. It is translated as CATRGQIGDTGELFF.

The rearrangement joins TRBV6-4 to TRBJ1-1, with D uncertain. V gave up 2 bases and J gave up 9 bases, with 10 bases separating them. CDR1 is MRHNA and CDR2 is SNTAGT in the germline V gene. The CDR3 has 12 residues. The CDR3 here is CASSDEWRKAFF. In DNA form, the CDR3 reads TGTGCCAGCAGTGACGAGTGGCGGAAAGCTTTCTTT.